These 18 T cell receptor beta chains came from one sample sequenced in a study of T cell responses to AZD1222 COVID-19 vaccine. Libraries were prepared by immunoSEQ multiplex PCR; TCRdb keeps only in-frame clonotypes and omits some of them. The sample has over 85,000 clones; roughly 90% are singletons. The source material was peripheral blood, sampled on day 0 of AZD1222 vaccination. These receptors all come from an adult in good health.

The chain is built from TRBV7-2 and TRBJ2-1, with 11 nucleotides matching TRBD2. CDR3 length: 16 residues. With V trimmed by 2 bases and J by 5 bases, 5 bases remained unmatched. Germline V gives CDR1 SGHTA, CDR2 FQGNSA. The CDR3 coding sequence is TGTGCCAGCAGCTTACGACTAGCGGGATTGGACAATGAGCAGTTCTTC. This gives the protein CASSLRLAGLDNEQFF.

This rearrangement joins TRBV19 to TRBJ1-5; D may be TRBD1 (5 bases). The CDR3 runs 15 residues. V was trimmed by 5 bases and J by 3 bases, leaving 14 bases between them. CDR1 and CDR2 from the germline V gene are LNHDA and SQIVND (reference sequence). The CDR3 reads CASSPRAGNNQPQHF. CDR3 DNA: TGTGCCAGTAGTCCACGGGCAGGGAACAATCAGCCCCAGCATTTT.

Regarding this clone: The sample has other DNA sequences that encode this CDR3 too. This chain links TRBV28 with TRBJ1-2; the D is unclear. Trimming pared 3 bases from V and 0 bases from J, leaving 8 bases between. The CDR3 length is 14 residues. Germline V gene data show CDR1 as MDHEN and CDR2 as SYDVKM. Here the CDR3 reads CASSFRGSNYGYTF. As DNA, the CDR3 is TGTGCCAGCAGTTTCAGAGGTTCTAACTATGGCTACACCTTC.

The CDR3, as DNA: TGTGCCACCAGTGATTCGAGAACAGGGAGTCAGCCCCAGCATTTT. Its protein is CATSDSRTGSQPQHF. The J gene is TRBJ1-5, the V gene TRBV24-1; D possibly corresponds to TRBD1 (6 bases). The V end lost 2 bases, the J end lost 6 bases, and 13 bases lay between the germline ends. The germline CDR1 and CDR2 sequences are KGHDR and SFDVKD. CDR3 size: 15 residues.

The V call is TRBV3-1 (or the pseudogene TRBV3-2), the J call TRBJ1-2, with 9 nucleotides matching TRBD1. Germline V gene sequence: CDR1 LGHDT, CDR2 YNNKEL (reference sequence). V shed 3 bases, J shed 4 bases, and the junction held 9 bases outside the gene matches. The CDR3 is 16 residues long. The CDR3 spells CASSQQQGALGYGYTF. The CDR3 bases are TGTGCCAGCAGCCAGCAACAGGGGGCGCTTGGCTATGGCTACACCTTC.

DNA for the CDR3: TGTGCCAGCAGTTACGGTGGGGTGGGGGAAGCTTTCTTT. Translation gives CASSYGGVGEAFF. The V call is TRBV6-5, the J call TRBJ1-1; D not certain. Germline lookup yields CDR1 MNHEY and CDR2 SVGAGI. The CDR3 runs 13 residues. Trimming cost V 2 bases and J 8 bases, with 12 bases left between them.

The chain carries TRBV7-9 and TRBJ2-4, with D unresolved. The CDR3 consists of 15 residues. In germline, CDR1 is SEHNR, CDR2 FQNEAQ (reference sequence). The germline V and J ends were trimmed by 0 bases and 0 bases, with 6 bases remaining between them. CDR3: CASSLAVLAKNIQYF. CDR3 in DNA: TGTGCCAGCAGCTTAGCGGTACTAGCCAAAAACATTCAGTACTTC.

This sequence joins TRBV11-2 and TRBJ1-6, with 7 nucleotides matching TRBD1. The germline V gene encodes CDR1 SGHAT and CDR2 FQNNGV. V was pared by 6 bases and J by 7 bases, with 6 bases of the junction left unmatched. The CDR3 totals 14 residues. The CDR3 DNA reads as TGTGCCAGCAGGTGGGACAGTCCGAATTCACCCCTCCACTTT. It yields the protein CASRWDSPNSPLHF.

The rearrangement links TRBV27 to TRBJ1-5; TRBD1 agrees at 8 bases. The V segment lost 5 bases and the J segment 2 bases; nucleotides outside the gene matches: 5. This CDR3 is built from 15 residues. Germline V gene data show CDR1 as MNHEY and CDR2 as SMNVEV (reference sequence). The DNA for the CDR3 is TGTGCCAGCAGTACAGGGACAGGACGCAATCAGCCCCAGCATTTT. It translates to CASSTGTGRNQPQHF.

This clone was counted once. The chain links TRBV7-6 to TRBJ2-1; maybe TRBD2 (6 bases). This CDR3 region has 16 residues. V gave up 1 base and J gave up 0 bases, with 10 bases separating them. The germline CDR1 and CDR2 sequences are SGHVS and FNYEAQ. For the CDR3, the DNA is TGTGCCAGCAGCTTAGGGGTGACTAGCTCCTACAATGAGCAGTTCTTC. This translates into CASSLGVTSSYNEQFF. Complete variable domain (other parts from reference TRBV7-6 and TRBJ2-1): GAGVSQSPRYKVTKRGQDVALRCDPISGHVSLYWYRQALGQGPEFLTYFNYEAQQDKSGLPNDRFSAERPEGSISTLTIQRTEQRDSAMYRCASSLGVTSSYNEQFFGPGTRLTVL.

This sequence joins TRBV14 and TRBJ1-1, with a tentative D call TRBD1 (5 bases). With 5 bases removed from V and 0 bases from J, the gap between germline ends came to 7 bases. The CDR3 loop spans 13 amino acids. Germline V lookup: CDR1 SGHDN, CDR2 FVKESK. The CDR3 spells CASSSDMNTEAFF. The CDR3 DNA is TGTGCCAGCAGCTCGGACATGAACACTGAAGCTTTCTTT.

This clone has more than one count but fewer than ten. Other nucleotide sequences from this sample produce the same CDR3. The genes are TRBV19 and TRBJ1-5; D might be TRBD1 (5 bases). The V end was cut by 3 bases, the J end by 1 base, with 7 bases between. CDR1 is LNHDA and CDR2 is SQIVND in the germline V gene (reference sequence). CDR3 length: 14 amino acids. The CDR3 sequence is CASSIRGSNQPQHF. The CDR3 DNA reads TGTGCCAGTAGTATCCGGGGGAGCAATCAGCCCCAGCATTTT.

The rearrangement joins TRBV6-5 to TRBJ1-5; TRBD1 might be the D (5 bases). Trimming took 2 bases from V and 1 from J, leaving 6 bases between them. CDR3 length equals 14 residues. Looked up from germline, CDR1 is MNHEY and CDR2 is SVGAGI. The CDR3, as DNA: TGTGCCAGCAGTTACGAGGGGAGCAATCAGCCCCAGCATTTT. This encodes CASSYEGSNQPQHF.

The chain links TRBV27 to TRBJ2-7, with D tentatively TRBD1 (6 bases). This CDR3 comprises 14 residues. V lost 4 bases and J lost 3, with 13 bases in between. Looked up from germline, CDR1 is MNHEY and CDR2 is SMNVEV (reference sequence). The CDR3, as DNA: TGTGCCAGCAGTTCCGCAGACAGGTTCTACGAGCAGTACTTC. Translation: CASSSADRFYEQYF.

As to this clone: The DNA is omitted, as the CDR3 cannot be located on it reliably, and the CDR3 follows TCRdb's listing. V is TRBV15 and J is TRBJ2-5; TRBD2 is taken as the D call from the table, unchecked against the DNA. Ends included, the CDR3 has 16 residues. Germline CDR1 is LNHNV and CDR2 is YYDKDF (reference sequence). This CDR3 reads CATSILGTSGGETQYF.

The chain's CDR3 is CASSDILPSSYEQYF. The CDR3 DNA sequence: TGTGCCAGCAGTGATATCTTACCGAGCTCCTACGAGCAGTACTTC. V and J are TRBV2 and TRBJ2-7; D gene ambiguous. Germline CDR1 SNHLY, CDR2 FYNNEI. The V end was cut by 3 bases, the J end by 0 bases, with 12 bases between. The CDR3 consists of 15 residues.

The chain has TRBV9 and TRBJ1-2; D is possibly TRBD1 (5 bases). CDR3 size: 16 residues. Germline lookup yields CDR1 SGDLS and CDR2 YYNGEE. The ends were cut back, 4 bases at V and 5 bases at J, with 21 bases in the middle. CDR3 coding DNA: TGTGCCAGCAGCCCCCGGGCCGACGGGGGTAAATATGGCTACACCTTC. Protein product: CASSPRADGGKYGYTF.

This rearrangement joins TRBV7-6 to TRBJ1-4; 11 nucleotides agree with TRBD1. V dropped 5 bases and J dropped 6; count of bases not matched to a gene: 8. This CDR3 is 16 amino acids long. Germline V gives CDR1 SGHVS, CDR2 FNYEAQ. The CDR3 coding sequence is TGTGCCAGCAGCCCCGGACAGGGGGCGCCTTATGAAAAACTGTTTTTT. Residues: CASSPGQGAPYEKLFF.